Listed below are T cell receptor beta chains from one sample, sequenced in a study of neurological immune-mediated disorders. TCRdb redid the calling of the 5' RACE reads with MiXCR, one entry per CDR3 protein. The data hold around 37,000 distinct CDR3 sequences, with less than 3.5% observed a single time. The sequenced material came from PBMCs. These receptors came from a woman aged 55-75 years with multiple sclerosis. The CDR3 runs from the conserved cysteine through the conserved F or W. The D gene is left open where the match is weak. The size of a clone is reported for some rows only, either as once, few or many, or as a class for expanded clones.

V gene: TRBV12-3/TRBV12-4
clone size: few
J gene: TRBJ1-5
D gene: TRBD1
CDR3 protein: CASRGGQGGNQPQHF
CDR3 DNA: TGTGCCAGCAGGGGAGGACAGGGGGGCAATCAGCCCCAGCATTTT

V gene: TRBV5-5
clone size: few
J gene: TRBJ2-2
D gene: -
CDR3 protein: CASSHRQAGPPGELFF
CDR3 DNA: TGTGCCAGCAGCCACCGACAGGCGGGTCCCCCCGGGGAGCTGTTTTTT

V gene: TRBV6-5
clone size: many
J gene: TRBJ1-1
D gene: -
CDR3 protein: CASSDGGVDTEAFF
CDR3 DNA: TGTGCCAGCTCTGACGGGGGCGTTGATACTGAAGCTTTCTTT

V gene: TRBV12-3/TRBV12-4
clone size: many
J gene: TRBJ1-4
D gene: -
CDR3 protein: CASSLRRYNEKLFF
CDR3 DNA: TGTGCCAGCAGTTTACGGCGGTATAATGAAAAACTGTTTTTT

V gene: TRBV19
clone size: many
J gene: TRBJ1-1
D gene: TRBD1
CDR3 protein: CASRGQGAPLNTEAFF
CDR3 DNA: TGTGCCAGTAGGGGACAGGGGGCTCCATTAAACACTGAAGCTTTCTTT

V gene: TRBV6-5
clone size: many
J gene: TRBJ2-1
D gene: TRBD1
CDR3 protein: CASSYSLDQAGQVVSYNEQFF
CDR3 DNA: TGTGCCAGCAGTTACTCCCTCGATCAGGCGGGACAGGTAGTCTCCTACAATGAGCAGTTCTTC

V gene: TRBV12-3/TRBV12-4
clone size: many
J gene: TRBJ1-5
D gene: -
CDR3 protein: CASSLNRQPQHF
CDR3 DNA: TGTGCCAGCAGTTTAAACAGGCAGCCCCAGCATTTT

V gene: TRBV20-1
clone size: many
J gene: TRBJ2-1
D gene: -
CDR3 protein: CSARSPTALPNEQFF
CDR3 DNA: TGCAGTGCTAGATCCCCAACGGCCTTACCTAATGAGCAGTTCTTC

V gene: TRBV7-9
clone size: many
J gene: TRBJ1-1
D gene: -
CDR3 protein: CASSPSGGKPEAFF
CDR3 DNA: TGTGCCAGCAGCCCTAGTGGAGGTAAACCTGAAGCTTTCTTT

V gene: TRBV28
clone size: many
J gene: TRBJ1-2
D gene: TRBD1
CDR3 protein: CASTTGGPNYGYTF
CDR3 DNA: TGTGCCAGCACTACAGGGGGCCCTAACTATGGCTACACCTTC

V gene: TRBV3-1
clone size: -
J gene: TRBJ1-6
D gene: TRBD1
CDR3 protein: CASSHRDRGRSPVHF
CDR3 DNA: TGTGCCAGCAGCCACAGGGACAGGGGACGTTCACCCGTCCACTTT

V gene: TRBV10-3
clone size: many
J gene: TRBJ2-1
D gene: TRBD2
CDR3 protein: CAISVGTTGDEQFF
CDR3 DNA: TGTGCCATCAGTGTTGGGACTACGGGCGATGAGCAGTTCTTC

V gene: TRBV7-9
clone size: many
J gene: TRBJ1-2
D gene: TRBD1
CDR3 protein: CASSMRTGLFGYTF
CDR3 DNA: TGTGCCAGCAGCATGCGGACAGGCCTGTTTGGCTACACCTTC

V gene: TRBV5-1
clone size: many
J gene: TRBJ1-6
D gene: -
CDR3 protein: CASSFGTFNSPLHF
CDR3 DNA: TGCGCCAGCAGCTTCGGGACCTTTAATTCACCCCTCCACTTT

V gene: TRBV24-1
clone size: many
J gene: TRBJ2-1
D gene: -
CDR3 protein: CATSEDRTNEQFF
CDR3 DNA: TGTGCCACCAGTGAAGACAGGACTAATGAGCAGTTCTTC

V gene: TRBV5-1
clone size: many
J gene: TRBJ2-5
D gene: TRBD1
CDR3 protein: CASSRDRGFSIQETQYF
CDR3 DNA: TGCGCCAGCAGCCGGGACAGGGGATTCTCCATCCAAGAGACCCAGTACTTC

V gene: TRBV20-1
clone size: -
J gene: TRBJ1-1
D gene: -
CDR3 protein: CSARESTNTEAFF
CDR3 DNA: TGCAGTGCTAGAGAAAGTACGAACACTGAAGCTTTCTTT

V gene: TRBV20-1
clone size: many
J gene: TRBJ2-3
D gene: TRBD2
CDR3 protein: CSARGGSGGVTDTQYF
CDR3 DNA: TGCAGTGCTAGAGGGGGGAGCGGGGGGGTCACAGATACGCAGTATTTT

V gene: TRBV20-1
clone size: many
J gene: TRBJ1-5
D gene: TRBD1
CDR3 protein: CSASLPGQGGFNQPQHF
CDR3 DNA: TGCAGTGCAAGCCTTCCGGGACAGGGGGGGTTCAATCAGCCCCAGCATTTT

V gene: TRBV20-1
clone size: many
J gene: TRBJ2-3
D gene: TRBD1
CDR3 protein: CSARATGGVLDTQYF
CDR3 DNA: TGCAGTGCTAGGGCCACAGGGGGCGTTTTAGATACGCAGTATTTT

V gene: TRBV20-1
clone size: many
J gene: TRBJ1-1
D gene: -
CDR3 protein: CSAPPRLNTEAFF
CDR3 DNA: TGCAGTGCTCCCCCTAGGCTGAACACTGAAGCTTTCTTT

V gene: TRBV5-1
clone size: many
J gene: TRBJ1-2
D gene: TRBD1
CDR3 protein: CASSLANRQGNGYTF
CDR3 DNA: TGCGCCAGCAGCTTGGCGAACCGACAGGGGAATGGCTACACCTTC

V gene: TRBV12-3/TRBV12-4
clone size: many
J gene: TRBJ1-6
D gene: TRBD1
CDR3 protein: CASSSGTVNSPLHF
CDR3 DNA: TGTGCCAGCAGTTCCGGGACAGTCAATTCACCCCTCCACTTT

V gene: TRBV5-1
clone size: many
J gene: TRBJ2-2
D gene: TRBD2
CDR3 protein: CASRPTSGGGNTGELFF
CDR3 DNA: TGCGCCAGCAGGCCGACTAGCGGGGGCGGGAACACCGGGGAGCTGTTTTTT

V gene: TRBV20-1
clone size: many
J gene: TRBJ1-1
D gene: -
CDR3 protein: CSARDPLGGTEAFF
CDR3 DNA: TGCAGTGCTAGAGATCCTTTGGGGGGCACTGAAGCTTTCTTT

V gene: TRBV5-1
clone size: many
J gene: TRBJ1-6
D gene: -
CDR3 protein: CASSNNPGEPNSPLHF
CDR3 DNA: TGCGCCAGCAGCAACAACCCGGGGGAACCTAATTCACCCCTCCACTTT

V gene: TRBV7-8
clone size: many
J gene: TRBJ2-1
D gene: TRBD2
CDR3 protein: CASSSPGGAVGNEQFF
CDR3 DNA: TGTGCCAGCAGCTCCCCCGGGGGGGCCGTTGGAAATGAGCAGTTCTTC

V gene: TRBV5-1
clone size: many
J gene: TRBJ2-3
D gene: -
CDR3 protein: CASSRVGDTQYF
CDR3 DNA: TGCGCCAGCAGCCGTGTAGGAGATACGCAGTATTTT

V gene: TRBV5-1
clone size: many
J gene: TRBJ2-7
D gene: -
CDR3 protein: CASSSFRAYEQYF
CDR3 DNA: TGCGCCAGCAGCTCTTTTAGAGCTTACGAGCAGTACTTC

V gene: TRBV20-1
clone size: -
J gene: TRBJ1-1
D gene: TRBD1
CDR3 protein: CTLGAGGRSSTEAFF
CDR3 DNA: TGCACCCTGGGGGCAGGGGGGAGGTCGAGCACTGAAGCTTTCTTT

V gene: TRBV9
clone size: -
J gene: TRBJ2-7
D gene: -
CDR3 protein: CASSVEQASYYEQYF
CDR3 DNA: TGTGCCAGCAGCGTCGAACAGGCGTCCTACTACGAGCAGTACTTC

V gene: TRBV29-1
clone size: many
J gene: TRBJ2-2
D gene: TRBD1
CDR3 protein: CSVAWQGATGELFF
CDR3 DNA: TGCAGCGTTGCTTGGCAGGGGGCAACCGGGGAGCTGTTTTTT

V gene: TRBV20-1
clone size: many
J gene: TRBJ1-5
D gene: -
CDR3 protein: CSARAQGSNQPQHF
CDR3 DNA: TGCAGTGCTAGAGCCCAGGGGAGCAATCAGCCCCAGCATTTT

V gene: TRBV5-1
clone size: many
J gene: TRBJ2-7
D gene: TRBD1
CDR3 protein: CASSGGTGRGREQYF
CDR3 DNA: TGCGCCAGCAGCGGCGGGACAGGTCGGGGGAGAGAGCAGTACTTC

V gene: TRBV9
clone size: many
J gene: TRBJ2-2
D gene: -
CDR3 protein: CASSVPRGDTGELFF
CDR3 DNA: TGTGCCAGCAGCGTTCCAAGAGGTGACACCGGGGAGCTGTTTTTT

V gene: TRBV5-1
clone size: many
J gene: TRBJ2-7
D gene: TRBD2
CDR3 protein: CASSLVASGAYEQYF
CDR3 DNA: TGCGCCAGCAGCTTGGTTGCTAGCGGAGCCTACGAGCAGTACTTC

V gene: TRBV14
clone size: many
J gene: TRBJ2-7
D gene: -
CDR3 protein: CASSQDWDTKYEQYF
CDR3 DNA: TGTGCCAGCAGCCAAGACTGGGACACCAAGTACGAGCAGTACTTC

V gene: TRBV19
clone size: few
J gene: TRBJ1-2
D gene: -
CDR3 protein: CASSIVVPANYGYTF
CDR3 DNA: TGTGCCAGTAGTATTGTCGTCCCTGCTAACTATGGCTACACCTTC

V gene: TRBV11-2
clone size: many
J gene: TRBJ1-1
D gene: -
CDR3 protein: CASSLGTPEMNTEAFF
CDR3 DNA: TGTGCCAGCAGCTTAGGGACGCCGGAGATGAACACTGAAGCTTTCTTT

V gene: TRBV9
clone size: many
J gene: TRBJ1-4
D gene: -
CDR3 protein: CASSSQAANEKLFF
CDR3 DNA: TGTGCCAGCAGCTCACAGGCCGCTAATGAAAAACTGTTTTTT

V gene: TRBV5-6
clone size: many
J gene: TRBJ2-4
D gene: -
CDR3 protein: CASSSIGQSRAKNIQYF
CDR3 DNA: TGTGCCAGCAGCTCAATAGGACAGTCCCGGGCCAAAAACATTCAGTACTTC

V gene: TRBV7-2
clone size: few
J gene: TRBJ2-2
D gene: -
CDR3 protein: CDSSLNTGELFF
CDR3 DNA: TGTGACAGCAGCTTAAACACCGGGGAGCTGTTTTTT

V gene: TRBV5-5
clone size: many
J gene: TRBJ2-2
D gene: -
CDR3 protein: CASRLEGGTGELFF
CDR3 DNA: TGTGCCAGCAGACTAGAGGGGGGCACCGGGGAGCTGTTTTTT

V gene: TRBV20-1
clone size: many
J gene: TRBJ2-1
D gene: TRBD1
CDR3 protein: CSAPPPGQISYNEQFF
CDR3 DNA: TGCAGTGCACCCCCCCCGGGACAGATTTCCTACAATGAGCAGTTCTTC

V gene: TRBV12-3/TRBV12-4
clone size: many
J gene: TRBJ2-1
D gene: TRBD2
CDR3 protein: CASSLAASGGADEQFF
CDR3 DNA: TGTGCCAGCAGTTTAGCTGCTAGCGGGGGGGCGGATGAGCAGTTCTTC

V gene: TRBV20-1
clone size: many
J gene: TRBJ1-5
D gene: -
CDR3 protein: CSARKGSTNQPQHF
CDR3 DNA: TGCAGTGCTAGGAAGGGGAGTACTAATCAGCCCCAGCATTTT

V gene: TRBV5-1
clone size: few
J gene: TRBJ1-5
D gene: -
CDR3 protein: CASSDIGGRDKTQNF
CDR3 DNA: TGCGCCAGCAGCGATATCGGGGGGCGGGATAAGACCCAGAATTTT

V gene: TRBV15
clone size: few
J gene: TRBJ1-5
D gene: -
CDR3 protein: CATSRDFGGNSNQPQHF
CDR3 DNA: TGTGCCACCAGCAGAGATTTCGGCGGGAATAGCAATCAGCCCCAGCATTTT

V gene: TRBV12-3/TRBV12-4
clone size: many
J gene: TRBJ1-2
D gene: -
CDR3 protein: CASSATYGYTF
CDR3 DNA: TGTGCCAGCAGCGCGACATATGGCTACACCTTC

V gene: TRBV20-1
clone size: many
J gene: TRBJ2-7
D gene: -
CDR3 protein: CSARGYIRGTSYEQYF
CDR3 DNA: TGCAGTGCTAGAGGGTATATACGGGGGACCTCCTACGAGCAGTACTTC

V gene: TRBV20-1
clone size: many
J gene: TRBJ1-6
D gene: TRBD1
CDR3 protein: CSAREDRDNSPLHF
CDR3 DNA: TGCAGTGCTAGAGAAGACAGGGATAATTCACCCCTCCACTTT

V gene: TRBV5-1
clone size: many
J gene: TRBJ1-4
D gene: -
CDR3 protein: CASSLDASTNEKLFF
CDR3 DNA: TGCGCCAGCAGCTTGGACGCTTCAACTAATGAAAAACTGTTTTTT

V gene: TRBV10-3
clone size: many
J gene: TRBJ2-7
D gene: TRBD1
CDR3 protein: CATGGQRTGVDEQYF
CDR3 DNA: TGTGCCACAGGGGGCCAGCGGACAGGGGTGGACGAGCAGTACTTC

V gene: TRBV7-7
clone size: many
J gene: TRBJ1-4
D gene: -
CDR3 protein: CASSLGHGATNEKLFF
CDR3 DNA: TGTGCTAGCAGCTTGGGACATGGGGCAACTAATGAAAAACTGTTTTTT

V gene: TRBV5-1
clone size: many
J gene: TRBJ2-7
D gene: TRBD1
CDR3 protein: CASSVGQGWEQYF
CDR3 DNA: TGCGCCAGCAGCGTAGGACAGGGGTGGGAGCAGTACTTC

V gene: TRBV7-9
clone size: many
J gene: TRBJ1-6
D gene: TRBD1
CDR3 protein: CASSLTGTGNSPLHF
CDR3 DNA: TGTGCCAGCAGCCTCACCGGGACAGGGAATTCACCCCTCCACTTT

V gene: TRBV5-1
clone size: many
J gene: TRBJ2-5
D gene: TRBD2
CDR3 protein: CASRLYSSGGNQETQYF
CDR3 DNA: TGCGCCAGCAGGTTGTACTCTAGCGGGGGGAATCAAGAGACCCAGTACTTC

V gene: TRBV28
clone size: few
J gene: TRBJ2-1
D gene: TRBD2
CDR3 protein: CASSSLISGRAGNEQFF
CDR3 DNA: TGTGCCAGCAGTTCCCTTATTAGCGGGAGGGCCGGGAATGAGCAGTTCTTC

V gene: TRBV7-2
clone size: -
J gene: TRBJ1-5
D gene: -
CDR3 protein: CASSFYICSARDWAEGNQPQHF
CDR3 DNA: -